This entry is about one T cell receptor beta chain. Its antigen is undetermined. Libraries were prepared by immunoSEQ multiplex PCR; TCRdb keeps only in-frame clonotypes and omits some of them. The table includes more than 85,000 clones, almost 90% detected once. The data originate from a study of T cell responses to AZD1222 COVID-19 vaccine. Overall study results and limits: Spike-specific TCR breadth and depth grew following two AZD1222 doses.

V lost 8 bases to trimming and J lost 0 bases, with 10 bases between them. The CDR3 covers 13 residues. The germline V gene encodes CDR1 SEHNR and CDR2 FQNEAQ (reference sequence). This clonotype originated in an adult who received the AZD1222 COVID-19 vaccine. Here the sequenced sample was peripheral blood, taken 28 days after the second AZD1222 dose. The chain links TRBV7-9 to TRBJ1-2; D might be TRBD1 (5 bases). CDR3 loop: CASAYRTNYGYTF. CDR3 in DNA: TGTGCCAGCGCCTACAGGACTAACTATGGCTACACCTTC.